These 9 T cell receptor beta chains came from one sample sequenced in a study of Ad26.COV2.S vaccination and SARS-CoV-2 variants. The repertoire was sequenced with immunoSEQ multiplex PCR; TCRdb's copy has only in-frame clones and lacks some. The sample records more than 150,000 clones, roughly nine tenths being singletons. The material was peripheral blood, obtained after recovery from COVID-19. The source is a human donor who had recovered from COVID-19.

The chain joins TRBV11-1 to TRBJ2-1; 8 bases fit TRBD2. V was pared by 1 base and J by 2 bases, with 1 base of the junction left unmatched. From germline, CDR1 is SGHAT and CDR2 FQDESV (reference sequence). This CDR3 is 15 amino acids long. The CDR3 spells CASSLELAAYNEQFF. DNA for the CDR3: TGTGCCAGCAGCTTAGAACTAGCGGCCTACAATGAGCAGTTCTTC.

The chain links TRBV5-4 to TRBJ2-3; 10 nucleotides agree with TRBD2. Germline V gives CDR1 SGHNT, CDR2 YYREEE (reference sequence). The CDR3 has 16 residues. Trimming at V came to 5 bases and at J to 2 bases, leaving 8 bases not matched to a gene. CDR3 nucleotides: TGTGCCAGCAGTTGGTCAGCGGGAGGGTCCACAGATACGCAGTATTTT. Translating it yields CASSWSAGGSTDTQYF.

This chain links TRBV7-3 with TRBJ2-5; TRBD2 aligns across 7 bases. The CDR3 is 14 residues long. CDR1 is SGHTA, CDR2 FQGTGA, per germline. The V and J ends lost 4 bases and 4 bases, in that order; junction bases with no gene match: 6. CDR3 residues: CASSSAGVGETQYF. The DNA of the CDR3 is TGTGCCAGCAGCTCCGCGGGAGTGGGAGAGACCCAGTACTTC.

The V call is TRBV18, the J call TRBJ2-5, with unresolved D. This CDR3 contains 14 residues. V lost 2 bases and J 2 bases, leaving 9 bases between the germline ends. Looked up from germline, CDR1 is KGHSH and CDR2 is LQKENI. The DNA for the CDR3 is TGTGCCAGCTCACCAGTTTTTTATCAAGAGACCCAGTACTTC. The encoded protein is CASSPVFYQETQYF.

The rearrangement links TRBV29-1 to TRBJ2-2; 13 bases align to TRBD2. There are 16 residues in the CDR3. Germline V CDR1 and CDR2: SQVTM, ANQGSEA. The trim removed 6 bases at V and 5 bases at J, leaving 9 bases unmatched. The chain's CDR3 is CSVAGLAGVWTGELFF. The CDR3 nucleotides read TGCAGCGTGGCCGGACTAGCGGGAGTGTGGACCGGGGAGCTGTTTTTT.

The chain links TRBV9 to TRBJ1-2, with TRBD1 identical over 10 bases. Trimming took 3 bases from V and 8 from J; bases not matched to a gene: 4. CDR1 and CDR2 (germline): SGDLS, YYNGEE. CDR3 length: 13 residues. Here the CDR3 reads CASSARTGGGYTF. DNA of the CDR3: TGTGCCAGCAGCGCCCGGACAGGGGGGGGCTACACCTTC.

A few counts support this clone. The chain is built from TRBV7-8 and TRBJ1-1; D is ambiguous. The V gene lost 3 bases and the J gene lost 2 bases, with 10 bases spanning the gap. Germline V gene sequence: CDR1 SGHVS, CDR2 FQNEAQ. The CDR3 totals 14 residues. The CDR3 sequence: CASSLGRFNTEAFF. For the CDR3, the DNA is TGTGCCAGCAGCTTGGGGAGATTCAACACTGAAGCTTTCTTT.

The rearrangement joins TRBV5-6 to TRBJ1-2; possibly TRBD1 for D (5 bases). Trimming took 3 bases from V and 3 from J, leaving 15 bases between them. The CDR3 loop spans 15 amino acids. The germline V gene encodes CDR1 SGHDT and CDR2 YYEEEE. The chain's CDR3 is CASSSGLTGHYGYTF. The CDR3 DNA sequence: TGTGCCAGCAGCTCGGGGCTAACGGGGCACTATGGCTACACCTTC. Based on the CDR3 plus reference TRBV5-6 and TRBJ1-2, the full variable domain is DAGVTQSPTHLIKTRGQQVTLRCSPKSGHDTVSWYQQALGQGPQFIFQYYEEEERQRGNFPDRFSGHQFPNYSSELNVNALLLGDSALYLCASSSGLTGHYGYTFGSGTRLTVV.

This sequence joins TRBV5-1 and TRBJ2-5; TRBD1 might be the D (6 bases). Trimming pared 7 bases from V and 3 bases from J, leaving 16 bases between. Germline CDR1 and CDR2: SGHRS and YFSETQ. This CDR3 has 14 amino acids. The CDR3 loop reads CASSQGSGKETQYF. The CDR3 DNA reads TGCGCCAGCTCACAGGGTAGTGGAAAAGAGACCCAGTACTTC.